Listed below are T cell receptor beta chains from one sample, sequenced in a study of cytomegalovirus exposure and HLA in healthy donors. Sequencing was performed with immunoSEQ multiplex PCR; in TCRdb, only in-frame clones are kept and a portion is missing. The data hold 120,000 or so clones, with roughly 78% observed a single time. Sequenced material: PBMCs. The source of these receptors is a middle-aged man in good health and CMV-seronegative. Each CDR3 is given with its conserved first and last residue. The D gene is left open where the match is weak. Some rows mark clone size as missing; the rest say once, few, many or name a class of expanded clone.

V,size,D,J,CDR3,DNA
TRBV2,-,TRBD1,TRBJ1-5,CASRASQGAGRNQPQHF,TGTGCCAGCAGAGCTAGCCAGGGGGCGGGCCGCAATCAGCCCCAGCATTTT
TRBV9,-,-,TRBJ1-1,CASSPLSPRVNTEAFF,TGTGCCAGCAGCCCCCTTTCCCCCCGCGTGAACACTGAAGCTTTCTTT
TRBV5-1,-,TRBD1,TRBJ1-1,CASRGQGVGYTEAFF,TGCGCCAGCAGGGGACAGGGGGTCGGGTACACTGAAGCTTTCTTT
TRBV28,few,TRBD2,TRBJ2-7,CASSLAGVFNEQYF,TGTGCCAGCAGTTTAGCGGGAGTTTTCAACGAGCAGTACTTC
TRBV7-2,-,-,TRBJ2-7,CASSWRAEYEQYF,TGTGCCAGCAGCTGGAGGGCCGAGTACGAGCAGTACTTC
TRBV19,-,TRBD1,TRBJ1-2,CASKTGGNSYGYTF,TGTGCCAGTAAGACAGGGGGCAATTCCTATGGCTACACCTTC
TRBV27,once,TRBD2,TRBJ2-7,CASSSKTSGSYEQYF,TGTGCCAGCAGTTCAAAGACTAGCGGGAGTTACGAGCAGTACTTC
TRBV7-9,-,TRBD1,TRBJ2-1,CASSPPGQGGNEQFF,TGTGCCAGCAGCCCTCCGGGACAGGGCGGCAATGAGCAGTTCTTC
TRBV4-1,-,-,TRBJ2-1,CASSGPPAGFDEQFF,TGCGCCAGCAGTGGTCCCCCCGCGGGGTTCGATGAGCAGTTCTTC
TRBV5-1,-,TRBD2,TRBJ2-7,CASSWGGLDSDEQYF,TGCGCCAGCAGCTGGGGGGGACTGGATTCCGACGAGCAGTACTTC
TRBV19,-,TRBD2,TRBJ2-2,CASSITAGGITGELFF,TGTGCCAGTAGTATAACAGCGGGAGGTATCACCGGGGAGCTGTTTTTT
TRBV7-9,-,-,TRBJ1-4,CASSYPGQGGNEKLFF,TGTGCCAGCAGCTACCCCGGGCAGGGAGGAAATGAAAAACTGTTTTTT
TRBV5-4,-,TRBD1,TRBJ1-6,CASSLALLTGLNSPLHF,TGTGCCAGCAGCTTGGCCCTGCTGACAGGGCTGAATTCACCCCTCCACTTT
TRBV7-8,-,-,TRBJ2-1,CASERVAEYNEQFF,TGTGCCAGCGAAAGGGTAGCGGAGTACAATGAGCAGTTCTTC
TRBV7-9,-,-,TRBJ2-7,CASSLAFGQAYEQYF,TGTGCCAGCAGCTTAGCGTTTGGGCAGGCCTACGAGCAGTACTTC
TRBV7-8,-,TRBD1,TRBJ2-2,CASSSGTGGPNTGELFF,TGTGCCAGCAGCTCAGGGACAGGGGGCCCCAACACCGGGGAGCTGTTTTTT
TRBV13,-,-,TRBJ1-1,CASSSPKGREGAFF,TGTGCCAGCAGCTCCCCGAAAGGACGGGAAGGAGCTTTCTTT
TRBV27,-,-,TRBJ1-5,CASSPYRGTGNQPQHF,TGTGCCAGCAGTCCTTACCGGGGGACCGGCAATCAGCCCCAGCATTTT
TRBV6-1,-,-,TRBJ1-2,CASSGLRGYTF,TGTGCCAGCAGTGGATTGAGGGGCTACACCTTC
TRBV28,-,-,TRBJ2-7,CASRSSAHEQYF,TGTGCCAGCAGGTCTAGCGCCCACGAGCAGTACTTC
TRBV13,-,TRBD2,TRBJ2-7,CASSPSGGAGGKQYF,TGTGCCAGCAGCCCCTCCGGGGGAGCGGGGGGGAAGCAGTACTTC
TRBV5-4,-,-,TRBJ2-5,CASSLSQETQYF,TGTGCCAGCAGCTTATCTCAAGAGACCCAGTACTTC
TRBV18,-,TRBD1,TRBJ2-1,CASSPGTSRGLEQFF,TGTGCCAGCTCACCTGGTACATCCAGGGGGCTCGAGCAGTTCTTC
TRBV27,-,TRBD1,TRBJ2-5,CASSRDRVGRETQYF,TGTGCCAGCAGCCGGGACAGGGTTGGAAGGGAGACCCAGTACTTC
TRBV6-5,-,-,TRBJ1-1,CASSSTQKQGNTEAFF,TGTGCCAGCAGTTCGACCCAGAAACAGGGGAACACTGAAGCTTTCTTT
TRBV19,-,-,TRBJ2-7,CASSTDSIYEQYF,TGTGCCAGTAGTACGGACAGCATCTACGAGCAGTACTTC
TRBV7-2,-,-,TRBJ2-5,CASSLRTGGWIQETQYF,TGTGCCAGCAGCTTGAGGACCGGCGGGTGGATTCAAGAGACCCAGTACTTC
TRBV2,once,TRBD2,TRBJ2-3,CASRKVAGSDTQYF,TGTGCCAGCAGAAAAGTAGCGGGATCGGATACGCAGTATTTT
TRBV28,-,TRBD2,TRBJ2-5,CASSDTGGAQETQYF,TGTGCCAGCAGTGACACCGGGGGGGCCCAAGAGACCCAGTACTTC